What follows describes a single T cell receptor beta chain. Its cognate antigen is unknown. These data come from a study of cytomegalovirus exposure and HLA in healthy donors. Study-level information: The same platform was used for the 120 or so validation repertoires as for the roughly 670 first-cohort repertoires, as reported in a later analysis. Study findings and constraints: Confirmation was obtained in vitro that a few CMV-associated chains are specific for CMV antigens. The study put under 200 TCR beta chains on its list as cytomegalovirus-associated.

This table comes from immunoSEQ multiplex PCR, and its TCRdb copy is limited to in-frame clones, with some not included. The table has about 330,000 clones, roughly 89% seen once. The donors were in the approximately 120-subject validation cohort; that cohort was separate from the 666-subject first cohort. This TCR came from a woman younger than 35 in good health and CMV-seronegative. Source material: PBMCs.

The chain's CDR3 is CASSLVPGGPYEQYF. The CDR3 DNA is TGTGCCAGCAGCTTAGTACCGGGAGGGCCCTACGAGCAGTACTTC. The V call is TRBV11-2, the J call TRBJ2-7; TRBD2 agrees at 8 bases. The germline V gene has CDR1 SGHAT and CDR2 FQNNGV. This CDR3 is 15 amino acids long. V was pared by 1 base and J by 2 bases, with 4 bases of the junction left unmatched.